These 2 T cell receptor beta chains came from one sample sequenced in a study of T-cell reconstitution after alpha-beta-depleted transplantation in children. Preparation of the TCRbeta library involved a method that used unique molecular identifiers. TCRdb redid the calling of the PCR reads with MiXCR, one entry per CDR3 protein. Of about 270,000 distinct CDR3 sequences listed, almost 10% are singletons. This sample comprised PBMCs from the stem cell graft donor, obtained from the stem cell graft. Receptors originate from a human donor who donated a stem cell graft to a child with SCID.

This clonotype was seen once. The chain combines TRBV2 with TRBJ2-7; D gene ambiguous. The CDR3 is made up of 14 amino acids. V was pared by 5 bases and J by 1 base, with 12 bases between. The germline CDR1 and CDR2 sequences are SNHLY and FYNNEI. The CDR3 DNA follows: TGTGCCAGCAGTATAAAGGCTCCTTCCTACGAGCAGTACTTC. Its protein product is CASSIKAPSYEQYF. The full variable domain, rest sourced from reference TRBV2 and TRBJ2-7, is EPEVTQTPSHQVTQMGQEVILRCVPISNHLYFYWYRQILGQKVEFLVSFYNNEISEKSEIFDDQFSVERPDGSNFTLKIRSTKLEDSAMYFCASSIKAPSYEQYFGPGTRLTVT.

This clonotype was recorded at least ten times. The rearrangement uses TRBV5-1 and TRBJ2-7; D possibly corresponds to TRBD2 (5 bases). Germline CDR1 reads SGHRS; CDR2 reads YFSETQ. The V end was cut by 4 bases, the J end by 2 bases, with 16 bases between. CDR3 size: 15 residues. The CDR3 protein is CASSPVRFGTYEQYF. The CDR3 DNA sequence: TGCGCCAGCAGCCCCGTGCGGTTCGGGACCTACGAGCAGTACTTC.